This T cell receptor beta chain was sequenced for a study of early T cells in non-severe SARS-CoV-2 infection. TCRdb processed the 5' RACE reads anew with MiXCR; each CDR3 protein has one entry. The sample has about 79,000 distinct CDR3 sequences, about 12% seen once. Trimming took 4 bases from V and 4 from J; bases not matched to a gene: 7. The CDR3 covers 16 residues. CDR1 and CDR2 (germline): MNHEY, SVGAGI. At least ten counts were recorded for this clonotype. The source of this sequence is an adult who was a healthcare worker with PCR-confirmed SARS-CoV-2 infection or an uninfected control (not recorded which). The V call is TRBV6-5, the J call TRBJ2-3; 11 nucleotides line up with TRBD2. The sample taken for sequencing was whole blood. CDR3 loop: CASSFLTSGAADTQYF. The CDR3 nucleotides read TGTGCCAGCAGTTTCCTGACTAGCGGGGCCGCAGATACGCAGTATTTT.